This T cell receptor (beta chain) was profiled in a study of T-cell memory formation after mild COVID-19. General study points: Among contracting clones, CD4+ were mainly CM/EM and CD8+ enriched in EMRA.

As regards this clonotype: Its target is unknown.

Amplification by 5'RACE using constant-segment primers produced TCR alpha and TCR beta cDNA libraries that carried sample barcodes and UMIs. TCRdb reprocessed the 5' RACE reads via MiXCR and lists one record per CDR3 protein. The sample holds just under 350,000 distinct CDR3 sequences, approximately 13% seen once. Germline-derived CDR1 and CDR2 are SGHRS and YFSETQ. CDR3 size: 15 residues. The trim removed 3 bases at V and 4 bases at J, leaving 6 bases unmatched. The rearrangement uses TRBV5-1 and TRBJ2-2; 7 bases line up with TRBD1. This sequence was found in a man between 18 and 35 years old who had mild COVID-19 (a few samples of this study predate the infection). Cell type and time point are not known. Sequenced material: PBMCs or a T cell subset sorted from them (not recorded which). The CDR3 DNA sequence: TGCGCCAGCAGCTCACAGGGGTATTCCACCGGGGAGCTGTTTTTT. Protein sequence: CASSSQGYSTGELFF.